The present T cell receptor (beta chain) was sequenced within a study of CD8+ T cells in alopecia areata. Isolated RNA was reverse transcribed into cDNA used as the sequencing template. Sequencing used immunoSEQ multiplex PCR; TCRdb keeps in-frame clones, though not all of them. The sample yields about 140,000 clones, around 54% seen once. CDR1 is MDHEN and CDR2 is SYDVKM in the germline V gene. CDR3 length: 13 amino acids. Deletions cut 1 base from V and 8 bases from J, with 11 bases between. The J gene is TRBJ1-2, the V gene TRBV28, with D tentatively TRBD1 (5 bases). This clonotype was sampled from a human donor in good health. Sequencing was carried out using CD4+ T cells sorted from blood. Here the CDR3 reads CASSLLGVRGYTF. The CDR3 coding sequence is TGTGCCAGCAGTTTATTGGGGGTGCGCGGCTACACCTTC.